This T cell receptor (beta chain) was observed in a study of blood T cells in healthy people across ages. The overall study: Through template switching, about one barcoded beta molecule was captured per two T cells, as measured in model experiments.

Next came a second PCR, run for about 7 to 12 cycles, which used a sample-barcoded 5' primer along with a J-beta primer mix. MiXCR, run by TCRdb on the 5' RACE reads, gives a single entry per CDR3 protein. The table lists hundreds of thousands of distinct CDR3 sequences, roughly 58% of them singletons. Turning to this clonotype: Antigen: not known.

This CDR3 has 15 residues. Germline V lookup: CDR1 SGHKS, CDR2 YYEKEE (reference sequence). Trimming cost V 6 bases and J 2 bases, with 14 bases left between them. Study results and limitations: Per million T cells, TCR beta diversity dropped about linearly as age rose. Estimates based on one million T cells were treated as lower bounds. Donor CMV infection status was unknown, possibly confounding age-related changes in expanded clonotypes.

The sequencing sample was made of blood. This sequence originates from a man aged 55 to 70 in good health. V and J are TRBV5-5 and TRBJ1-4, with no clear D. The CDR3 bases are TGTGCCAGCAACGCCTTTGGGAGCACTAATGAAAAACTGTTTTTT. It specifies CASNAFGSTNEKLFF.